This T cell receptor beta chain was captured in a study of cytomegalovirus exposure and HLA in healthy donors. Regarding the study as a whole: In vitro testing confirmed a few CMV-associated chains as specific for CMV antigens.

Comments on this clone: As yet, its antigen is unknown.

CDR3 length: 15 residues. V lost 5 bases to trimming and J lost 2 bases; unmatched junction nucleotides: 5. The germline CDR1 and CDR2 sequences are SGHRS and YFSETQ. PCR was performed using 60 Vbeta and 13 Jbeta primers. Here immunoSEQ multiplex PCR was the method, and the copy in TCRdb shows in-frame clones only, minus some. The sample table sets out over 100,000 clones. Input material: PBMCs. This sequence was found in a man aged 40-49 years in good health and CMV-seropositive. The chain links TRBV5-1 to TRBJ2-2; 8 bases are a match to TRBD1. The CDR3 sequence: CASSDRGFNTGELFF. The CDR3 DNA follows: TGCGCCAGCAGTGACAGGGGTTTTAACACCGGGGAGCTGTTTTTT.